These 26 T cell receptor beta chains were all obtained from the same sample, sequenced in a study of identifying expanded T cells in peripheral blood. Assay: immunoSEQ multiplex PCR; the TCRdb copy retains only in-frame clones and omits some. Found here are about 78,000 clones, almost 85% of them singletons; the top ten hold 18%. Sequencing was performed on blood. Receptor source: a person aged 18 to 70 in good health.

This rearrangement joins TRBV5-4 to TRBJ2-3, with a weak D call TRBD2 (6 bases). Trimming stripped 0 bases from V and 0 bases from J, with 8 bases between. The CDR3 runs to 15 residues. CDR1 and CDR2 (germline): SGHNT, YYREEE (reference sequence). The CDR3 nucleotides are TGTGCCAGCAGCTTGGGCGGGATTAGCACAGATACGCAGTATTTT. Protein: CASSLGGISTDTQYF.

The rearrangement uses TRBV7-9 and TRBJ2-2, with 7 positions matching TRBD2. The germline V gene encodes CDR1 SEHNR and CDR2 FQNEAQ (reference sequence). The V gene end was trimmed by 5 bases and the J gene end by 3 bases; junction bases not matched to a gene: 6. The CDR3 contains 15 residues. The CDR3 sequence: CASSTGGGDTGELFF. The CDR3 nucleotides read TGTGCCAGCAGCACAGGTGGGGGGGACACCGGGGAGCTGTTTTTT.

In this sample, this clone turned up a few times. The chain carries TRBV19 and TRBJ2-2, with 10 bases fitting TRBD1. CDR3 length: 15 amino acids. Per germline, CDR1 LNHDA and CDR2 SQIVND (reference sequence). Trimming cost V 4 bases and J 6 bases; bases outside gene matches: 5. The DNA of the CDR3 is TGTGCCAGTAGTACCTCCGGGACAGGGGCCGGGGAGCTGTTTTTT. This encodes CASSTSGTGAGELFF.

This chain joins TRBV4-3 and TRBJ2-2; D tentatively fits TRBD1 or TRBD2 (5 bases each). The V gene lost 1 base and the J gene lost 8 bases, with 14 bases spanning the gap. In germline, CDR1 is LGHNA, CDR2 YSLEER. This CDR3 spans 15 amino acids. CDR3 in DNA: TGCGCCAGCAGCCAAGCCTCCGTTGGGACGGGGGAGCTGTTTTTT. This codes for CASSQASVGTGELFF.

The sample holds a few counts of this clone. The V gene is TRBV28, the J gene TRBJ1-3; possible D gene TRBD1, 6 bases. This CDR3 has 17 residues. CDR1 is MDHEN, CDR2 SYDVKM, per germline. V gave up 2 bases and J gave up 4 bases, with 18 bases separating them. The CDR3 region has the DNA TGTGCCAGCAGTTTAACGGGGGCGTCATTCTCGGGAAACACCATATATTTT. Translating gives CASSLTGASFSGNTIYF.

V usage is TRBV2 and J usage is TRBJ2-3; D may be TRBD1 or TRBD2 (5 bases each). The CDR3 has 14 amino acids. Germline CDR1 reads SNHLY; CDR2 reads FYNNEI. Deletions cut 7 bases from V and 1 base from J, with 12 bases between. The CDR3 loop is CASTPMGGTDTQYF. The CDR3 nucleotides are TGTGCCAGCACCCCTATGGGGGGCACAGATACGCAGTATTTT.

V and J are TRBV4-3 and TRBJ2-1; tentative D call: TRBD2 (6 bases). Trimming took 1 base from V and 5 from J, leaving 15 bases between them. Germline CDR1 reads LGHNA; CDR2 reads YSLEER. This CDR3 spans 16 amino acids. The CDR3 is CASSQGGVQIHNEQFF. The CDR3 DNA reads TGCGCCAGCAGCCAAGGGGGGGTACAGATCCACAATGAGCAGTTCTTC.

CDR3 amino acids: CASSSRDTGIYEQFF. The CDR3 nucleotides are TGTGCCAGCAGCTCGAGGGACACCGGGATCTATGAGCAGTTCTTC. The chain couples TRBV7-8 to TRBJ2-1, with TRBD1 as a possible D gene (6 bases). Looked up from germline, CDR1 is SGHVS and CDR2 is FQNEAQ. The CDR3 has 15 residues. V lost 4 bases, J lost 8 bases, and 18 bases lay in between.

The chain couples TRBV7-3 to TRBJ2-7, with 10 bases identical to TRBD2. The CDR3 loop spans 15 amino acids. Losses at the gene ends were 5 bases for V and 2 bases for J; bases not matched to a gene: 6. CDR1 is SGHTA, CDR2 FQGTGA, per germline. The CDR3 loop is CASSQMGTSAYEQYF. CDR3 nucleotide sequence: TGTGCCAGCAGCCAAATGGGGACTAGCGCCTACGAGCAGTACTTC.

The gene calls are TRBV28 and TRBJ1-2; D unresolved. There are 16 residues in the CDR3. V was pared by 6 bases and J by 6 bases, with 23 bases between. The germline V gene has CDR1 MDHEN and CDR2 SYDVKM. CDR3 region: CASSFGRLRTRNGYTF. CDR3 in DNA: TGTGCCAGCAGCTTTGGACGGCTAAGGACCCGTAATGGCTACACCTTC.

This chain uses TRBV6-1 with TRBJ1-1; D remains unclear. The CDR3 consists of 11 residues. Germline lookup yields CDR1 MNHNS and CDR2 SASEGT. Trimming cost V 1 base and J 6 bases, with 3 bases left between them. CDR3 sequence reads: CASSEVAEAFF. DNA for the CDR3: TGTGCCAGCAGTGAAGTTGCTGAAGCTTTCTTT.

CDR3 nucleotide sequence: TGTGCCAGCAGCCAACGCGGGGTGGACTTCAATGAAGCTTTCTTT. Translating it yields CASSQRGVDFNEAFF. The chain joins TRBV7-2 to TRBJ1-1; D is unclear. The germline gives CDR1 SGHTA, CDR2 FQGNSA. The V and J ends lost 5 bases and 7 bases respectively, with 20 bases between them. This CDR3 region has 15 residues.

This chain joins TRBV13 and TRBJ2-4, with D unclear. Trimming pared 0 bases from V and 6 bases from J, leaving 6 bases between. The CDR3 is 13 amino acids. The germline V gene has CDR1 PRHDT and CDR2 FYEKMQ (reference sequence). The chain's CDR3 is CASSLGDVNIQYF. CDR3 bases: TGTGCCAGCAGCTTAGGGGACGTAAACATTCAGTACTTC.

This clone was recorded a few times. This chain connects TRBV6-5 to TRBJ2-7, with D hard to call. Trimming removed 3 bases from V and 7 bases from J, with 7 bases in between. Germline V gene data show CDR1 as MNHEY and CDR2 as SVGAGI. This CDR3 is built from 11 residues. The CDR3 reads CASSYRAEQYF. In nucleotides, the CDR3 is TGTGCCAGCAGTTATCGAGCAGAGCAGTACTTC.

This clone turned up a few times. The rearrangement joins TRBV14 to TRBJ1-5, with D possibly matching TRBD1 (5 bases). Trimming took 3 bases from V and 3 from J, leaving 9 bases between them. The CDR3 has 14 residues. Germline assignment: CDR1 SGHDN and CDR2 FVKESK. The DNA of the CDR3 is TGTGCCAGCAGCCACGCAGGGCTCAATCAGCCCCAGCATTTT. Translated: CASSHAGLNQPQHF.

J is TRBJ2-1 and V is TRBV6-5; no definite D call. The CDR3 consists of 14 residues. In germline, CDR1 is MNHEY, CDR2 SVGAGI. Between the trimmed V and J ends, which lost 6 bases and 7 bases, there was a span of 16 bases. This chain's CDR3 is CASRNPGRRNEQFF. The CDR3 DNA is TGTGCCAGCAGGAACCCGGGCAGAAGGAATGAGCAGTTCTTC.

The count of this clone is one. The chain uses TRBV7-8 and TRBJ1-1, with D unresolved. The germline V gene encodes CDR1 SGHVS and CDR2 FQNEAQ. This CDR3 is built from 14 residues. The V end lost 0 bases, the J end lost 0 bases, and 5 bases lay between the germline ends. The CDR3 loop reads CASSLAGLNTEAFF. The CDR3 DNA reads TGTGCCAGCAGCTTAGCGGGCCTGAACACTGAAGCTTTCTTT.

V usage is TRBV5-4 and J usage is TRBJ2-7; 12 bases match TRBD2. Per germline, CDR1 SGHNT and CDR2 YYREEE (reference sequence). There are 14 residues in the CDR3. Losses at the gene ends were 4 bases for V and 3 bases for J; bases not matched to a gene: 2. The CDR3 DNA reads TGTGCCAGCAGCAAGGGACTAGCGGGCTACGAGCAGTACTTC. Translating gives CASSKGLAGYEQYF.

This sequence joins TRBV4-2 and TRBJ1-1; 8 positions match TRBD1. Trimming removed 1 base from V and 0 bases from J; junction bases left unmatched: 4. The CDR3 has 16 residues. Germline V gene lookup returns CDR1 LGHNA and CDR2 YNFKEQ. The DNA for the CDR3 is TGTGCCAGCAGCCAAGCGGGGACAGGAATGAACACTGAAGCTTTCTTT. Translating it yields CASSQAGTGMNTEAFF.

As DNA, the CDR3 is TGTGCCAGCAAGAACGTGGTAGCGGATAGCACAGATACGCAGTATTTT. This translates into CASKNVVADSTDTQYF. The chain recombines TRBV27 with TRBJ2-3; TRBD2 might be the D (6 bases). The germline V gene has CDR1 MNHEY and CDR2 SMNVEV (reference sequence). V dropped 7 bases and J dropped 0 bases, with 17 bases sitting between them. CDR3 length: 16 residues.

This chain uses TRBV7-9 with TRBJ1-4; tentatively, D is TRBD1 (6 bases). Trimming shortened V by 5 bases and J by 7 bases, and 20 bases separated the two germline ends. This CDR3 has 16 residues. Germline CDR1 reads SEHNR; CDR2 reads FQNEAQ (reference sequence). The CDR3 DNA reads TGTGCCAGCAGCCCCGCGTACAGGGCCCTACCTGAAAAACTGTTTTTT. Encoded protein: CASSPAYRALPEKLFF.

The rearrangement joins TRBV9 to TRBJ2-7; perhaps TRBD1 as D (7 bases). Germline lookup yields CDR1 SGDLS and CDR2 YYNGEE. V gave up 2 bases and J gave up 5 bases, with 14 bases separating them. The CDR3 runs to 14 residues. CDR3 residues: CASSVGGGRNEQYF. The CDR3 DNA reads as TGTGCCAGCAGCGTCGGAGGGGGCAGAAACGAGCAGTACTTC.

The chain uses TRBV18 and TRBJ2-7, with TRBD1 as a possible D gene (6 bases). Germline CDR1 is KGHSH and CDR2 is LQKENI. Between the trimmed V and J ends, which lost 4 bases and 1 base, there was a span of 11 bases. The CDR3 spans 14 residues. DNA of the CDR3: TGTGCCAGCTCACGGAACAGGGATTCCTACGAGCAGTACTTC. Translation gives CASSRNRDSYEQYF.

The chain is built from TRBV5-8 and TRBJ1-5; D is unclear. Germline V gene data show CDR1 as SGHTS and CDR2 as YDEGEE. The CDR3 runs 17 residues. Trimming stripped 0 bases from V and 0 bases from J, with 13 bases between. CDR3 sequence reads: CASSLETRGGSNQPQHF. The CDR3 DNA reads as TGTGCCAGCAGCTTGGAAACCCGGGGTGGTAGCAATCAGCCCCAGCATTTT.

A few counts support this clone. This sequence joins TRBV28 and TRBJ1-5; no clear D. Germline loops: CDR1 MDHEN, CDR2 SYDVKM. Between the trimmed V and J ends, which lost 6 bases and 9 bases, there was a span of 9 bases. The CDR3 runs to 11 residues. CDR3 DNA sequence: TGTGCCAGCAGCCGATCTTGGCCCCAGCATTTT. Its translation is CASSRSWPQHF.

CDR3 sequence (DNA): TGTGCCAGCAGCCGACAGGGGTACGATCAGCCCCAGCATTTT. Amino acids: CASSRQGYDQPQHF. The rearrangement uses TRBV5-4 and TRBJ1-5, with 8 bases identical to TRBD1. The CDR3 length is 14 residues. Germline V CDR1 and CDR2: SGHNT, YYREEE (reference sequence). Losses at the gene ends were 4 bases for V and 5 bases for J; bases not matched to a gene: 5.